This entry features one T cell receptor (beta chain) sequence. Its antigen remains unidentified. Trimming removed 1 base from V and 7 bases from J, with 8 bases in between. The CDR3 has 12 residues. Looked up from germline, CDR1 is SGHAT and CDR2 is FQNNGV. This specimen belongs to a study of graft-versus-host responses after intestinal transplantation. Study-wide background: Anti-thymocyte globulin was used for induction in all recipients, who then took tacrolimus and steroids for roughly three years.

Repertoires were generated with immunoSEQ multiplex PCR, while TCRdb's copy carries only in-frame clones and drops some. The sample shows tens of thousands of clones, just under 95% of them seen only once. The TCR originated in a human donor who received an intestinal transplant. The genes are TRBV11-2 and TRBJ2-7; D unresolved. Sequencing used unstimulated CD8+ T cells sorted from spleen or lymph node cells, obtained before intestinal transplant. CDR3 loop: CASSLGNQEQYF. CDR3 nucleotide sequence: TGTGCCAGCAGCTTAGGTAATCAGGAGCAGTACTTC.